Listed here are 27 T cell receptor beta chains from one sample, sequenced in a study of T cells in Graves' hyperthyroidism and ophthalmopathy. RNA transcripts gave rise to amplified TCR beta CDR3 regions. During a first-round RT-PCR of the TCR CDR3, the HTBI primer set was used. One entry per CDR3 protein results from TCRdb running MiXCR on the multiplex PCR reads. The table lists 400,000 to 500,000 distinct CDR3 sequences, about an eighth of them singletons, with less than 6.5% in the top ten. The sequenced material came from blood. All receptors derive from a woman aged 18-29 years with Graves' hyperthyroidism.

This clonotype was found many times. The V call is TRBV2, the J call TRBJ1-2; weak D call: TRBD1 (5 bases). Trimming left V 1 base short and J 2 bases short, with 8 bases between. CDR1 is SNHLY, CDR2 FYNNEI, per germline. CDR3 length: 14 amino acids. The CDR3 DNA is TGTGCCAGCAGTGAAGGGTGGGGGAACTATGGCTACACCTTC. Encoded protein: CASSEGWGNYGYTF.

Only a few counts were recorded for this clonotype. The chain recombines TRBV7-3 with TRBJ2-6; D remains unclear. V lost 5 bases and J lost 3, with 5 bases in between. This CDR3 has 13 amino acids. Germline lookup yields CDR1 SGHTA and CDR2 FQGTGA. CDR3 amino acids: CASSTYGANVLTF. CDR3 nucleotide sequence: TGTGCCAGCAGCACTTATGGGGCCAACGTCCTGACTTTC.

This chain connects TRBV15 to TRBJ2-1, with TRBD2 matching 14 bases. CDR1 and CDR2 from the germline V gene are LNHNV and YYDKDF (reference sequence). With V trimmed by 8 bases and J by 11 bases, 11 bases remained unmatched. The CDR3 runs 15 residues. The CDR3 region is CATGLIGLAGGQQFF. DNA of the CDR3: TGTGCCACCGGACTGATCGGACTAGCGGGAGGTCAGCAGTTCTTC.

This clonotype occurred many times. The J gene is TRBJ2-1, the V gene TRBV12-3 or TRBV12-4; D perhaps matches TRBD2 (6 bases). This CDR3 spans 15 amino acids. The V end lost 3 bases, the J end lost 9 bases, and 18 bases lay between the germline ends. In DNA form, the CDR3 reads TGTGCCAGCAGTTTGGGACGGGAGCGGGCGTTTGAGCAGTTCTTC. Its translation: CASSLGRERAFEQFF.

The chain joins TRBV9 to TRBJ1-5, with D possibly matching TRBD1 (5 bases). The CDR3 spans 14 residues. Germline V gene sequence: CDR1 SGDLS, CDR2 YYNGEE. V lost 5 bases and J 7 bases, leaving 16 bases between the germline ends. The CDR3 spells CASSSQGGSQPQHF. The CDR3, as DNA: TGTGCCAGCAGTTCTCAGGGAGGGAGCCAGCCCCAGCATTTT.

This clonotype was seen repeatedly, ten times or more. This chain uses TRBV7-2 with TRBJ2-1; the D gene is possibly TRBD2 (6 bases). The CDR3 spans 17 residues. Germline lookup yields CDR1 SGHTA and CDR2 FQGNSA. With 5 bases removed from V and 1 base from J, the gap between germline ends came to 18 bases. CDR3 sequence (DNA): TGTGCCAGCAGCGCCCGAGGACCCGGGGGATCCTACAATGAGCAGTTCTTC. Amino acid sequence: CASSARGPGGSYNEQFF.

Many counts were recorded for this clonotype. The chain combines TRBV4-1 with TRBJ2-1, with D possibly being TRBD2 (6 bases). This CDR3 has 16 residues. V lost 1 base to trimming and J lost 1 base, with 11 bases between them. CDR1 and CDR2 from the germline V gene are MGHRA and YSYEKL. CDR3 coding DNA: TGCGCCAGCAGCCAAGCGATGCGGGGATCCTACAATGAGCAGTTCTTC. This gives the protein CASSQAMRGSYNEQFF.

Ten or more counts support this clonotype. This chain uses TRBV2 with TRBJ1-5; no definite D call. V gave up 6 bases and J gave up 2 bases, with 14 bases separating them. This CDR3 comprises 15 residues. Germline loops: CDR1 SNHLY, CDR2 FYNNEI. CDR3 protein: CASRADQLGNQPQHF. CDR3 in DNA: TGTGCCAGCAGAGCCGACCAGCTAGGCAATCAGCCCCAGCATTTT.

The genes are TRBV2 and TRBJ2-2; D is possibly TRBD2 (5 bases). The germline CDR1 and CDR2 sequences are SNHLY and FYNNEI. V lost 2 bases and J lost 1, with 8 bases in between. The CDR3 is 15 amino acids. The CDR3 DNA follows: TGTGCCAGCAGTGAACAAGCGGTGAACACCGGGGAGCTGTTTTTT. Protein product: CASSEQAVNTGELFF.

This clonotype was picked up a small number of times. This chain connects TRBV5-4 to TRBJ2-1; TRBD2 matches 8 bases. Germline V lookup: CDR1 SGHNT, CDR2 YYREEE (reference sequence). J lost 8 bases, V lost 2 bases, and 9 bases had no gene match. The CDR3 has 15 residues. The chain's CDR3 is CASSFSAGVRDEQFF. CDR3 nucleotide sequence: TGTGCCAGCAGCTTCTCAGCGGGAGTGCGGGATGAGCAGTTCTTC.

The rearrangement uses TRBV12-3 or TRBV12-4 and TRBJ2-7; TRBD1 or TRBD2 may be the D gene (7 bases each). This CDR3 is built from 13 residues. V gave up 8 bases and J gave up 6 bases, with 17 bases separating them. The CDR3 here is CASSGRGLGEQYF. Here the CDR3 DNA reads TGTGCCAGCTCGGGGAGGGGGCTGGGCGAGCAGTACTTC.

In DNA form, the CDR3 reads TGTGCCAGCAGCTTGGGGACAGGGGAGTTTAGAGCTGAAGCTTTCTTT. Translating it yields CASSLGTGEFRAEAFF. The V gene is TRBV5-5, the J gene TRBJ1-1; 9 bases agree with TRBD1. The germline V gene has CDR1 SGHKS and CDR2 YYEKEE (reference sequence). Trimming at V came to 0 bases and at J to 6 bases, leaving 9 bases not matched to a gene. CDR3 length: 16 amino acids.

The gene calls are TRBV29-1 and TRBJ1-1; D is possibly TRBD1 (5 bases). CDR1 and CDR2 from the germline V gene are SQVTM and ANQGSEA. With 4 bases removed from V and 1 base from J, the gap between germline ends came to 13 bases. The CDR3 consists of 14 residues. CDR3 nucleotide sequence: TGCAGCGTTGGCTCAGGCGGACAGAACACTGAAGCTTTCTTT. Translation gives CSVGSGGQNTEAFF.

This clonotype was observed at least ten times. The chain carries TRBV7-6 and TRBJ1-1, with a weak D call TRBD1 (6 bases). The germline CDR1 and CDR2 sequences are SGHVS and FNYEAQ. Trimming took 2 bases from V and 4 from J, leaving 8 bases between them. This CDR3 is 13 amino acids long. The DNA for the CDR3 is TGTGCCAGCAGCTTAACGGGGGCCACTGAAGCTTTCTTT. It codes for CASSLTGATEAFF.

The table lists this clonotype with a few counts. A single base separates this from a much larger clone, so it may be a read error. V is TRBV5-1 and J is TRBJ1-1, with D perhaps matching TRBD1 (6 bases). V was trimmed by 0 bases and J by 1 base, leaving 10 bases between them. The CDR3 runs to 15 residues. The germline V gene encodes CDR1 SGHRS and CDR2 YFSETQ. The CDR3 coding sequence is TGCGCCAGCAGCTTGGGGGGGCCAGCGAACACTGAAGCTTTCTTT. It translates to CASSLGGPANTEAFF.

This chain joins TRBV4-1 and TRBJ2-4; possible D gene TRBD1, 6 bases. Trimming stripped 5 bases from V and 0 bases from J, with 20 bases between. The germline V gene encodes CDR1 MGHRA and CDR2 YSYEKL. The CDR3 loop spans 18 amino acids. The CDR3 DNA sequence: TGCGCCAGCAGCACCAGGACAGCCCCCAATACAGCCAAAAACATTCAGTACTTC. Protein: CASSTRTAPNTAKNIQYF.

The table lists this clonotype with a few counts. The CDR3, as DNA: TGTGCCAGCAGCACCGGGACAGGGTCTAACGAGCAGTACTTC. It yields the protein CASSTGTGSNEQYF. The chain is built from TRBV7-6 and TRBJ2-7; 9 positions agree with TRBD1. The trim removed 5 bases at V and 5 bases at J, leaving 7 bases unmatched. This CDR3 is 14 amino acids long. CDR1 and CDR2 from the germline V gene are SGHVS and FNYEAQ.

This clonotype was seen many times. CDR3 protein: CASSAGNRETQYF. CDR3 coding DNA: TGTGCCAGCAGTGCAGGGAACAGAGAGACCCAGTACTTC. The rearrangement links TRBV12-3 or TRBV12-4 to TRBJ2-5, with D possibly being TRBD1 (5 bases). The CDR3 is 13 amino acids. Deletions cut 5 bases from V and 4 bases from J, with 11 bases between.

The sample holds many counts of this clonotype. The chain has TRBV6-1 and TRBJ2-1; no reliable D call. Germline lookup yields CDR1 MNHNS and CDR2 SASEGT. The CDR3 totals 13 residues. Trimming shortened V by 1 base and J by 3 bases, and 4 bases separated the two germline ends. This CDR3 is CASSEGDYNEQFF. Here the CDR3 DNA reads TGTGCCAGCAGTGAAGGGGACTACAATGAGCAGTTCTTC.

This clonotype was found many times. The chain employs TRBV19 and TRBJ1-4; possibly TRBD1 for D (5 bases). Germline lookup yields CDR1 LNHDA and CDR2 SQIVND (reference sequence). CDR3 length: 15 amino acids. The V end lost 7 bases, the J end lost 5 bases, and 17 bases lay between the germline ends. CDR3: CASTFRGLVNEKLFF. In nucleotides, the CDR3 is TGTGCCAGTACCTTCCGGGGACTGGTAAATGAAAAACTGTTTTTT.

This clonotype was seen many times. This chain joins TRBV24-1 and TRBJ2-1; TRBD1 aligns across 9 bases. Germline CDR1 and CDR2: KGHDR and SFDVKD. The CDR3 covers 14 residues. With V trimmed by 5 bases and J by 10 bases, 8 bases remained unmatched. CDR3 region: CATSGQGGLGEQFF. The CDR3 DNA follows: TGTGCCACCAGTGGACAGGGGGGGTTGGGGGAGCAGTTCTTC.

This rearrangement joins TRBV4-3 to TRBJ1-1; tentative D call: TRBD1 (6 bases). The V end was cut by 0 bases, the J end by 5 bases, with 16 bases between. Germline V lookup: CDR1 LGHNA, CDR2 YSLEER. CDR3 length equals 16 residues. This CDR3 reads CASSQESVGGGTEAFF. CDR3 DNA sequence: TGCGCCAGCAGCCAAGAATCGGTAGGGGGGGGAACTGAAGCTTTCTTT.

This clonotype appeared many times. This sequence joins TRBV12-3 or TRBV12-4 and TRBJ2-5; 8 bases agree with TRBD1. This CDR3 contains 14 residues. The junction had 4 bases not matched to a gene; V was cut back by 6 bases and J by 1 base. Here the CDR3 reads CASRETGGQETQYF. The CDR3 nucleotides are TGTGCCAGCAGGGAAACAGGGGGCCAAGAGACCCAGTACTTC.

This clonotype was recorded at least ten times. The V and J genes are TRBV5-1 and TRBJ1-1; the match to TRBD1 covers 9 bases. Germline CDR1 and CDR2: SGHRS and YFSETQ. J was trimmed by 3 bases and V by 4 bases; bases with no gene match: 7. This CDR3 region has 15 residues. This CDR3 is CASSQRTGADTEAFF. The CDR3, as DNA: TGCGCCAGCAGCCAGCGGACAGGGGCGGACACTGAAGCTTTCTTT.

This clonotype has ten or more counts. This chain links TRBV30 with TRBJ2-4; 7 nucleotides match TRBD2. This CDR3 has 15 residues. CDR1 is GTSNPN and CDR2 is SVGIG in the germline V gene (reference sequence). The V gene end was trimmed by 4 bases and the J gene end by 3 bases; junction bases not matched to a gene: 9. The CDR3 coding sequence is TGTGCCTGGATGAGGGGCGGGAGCGTCAAAAACATTCAGTACTTC. Its protein is CAWMRGGSVKNIQYF.

This clonotype was counted a few times. The chain couples TRBV5-1 to TRBJ1-5; tentatively, D is TRBD1 (6 bases). V was pared by 0 bases and J by 7 bases, with 11 bases between. Germline-derived CDR1 and CDR2 are SGHRS and YFSETQ. CDR3 length equals 14 residues. In DNA form, the CDR3 reads TGCGCCAGCAGCTTGGGGGGGGCCGGGCAGCCCCAGCATTTT. Protein sequence: CASSLGGAGQPQHF.

Only a few counts were recorded for this clonotype. The V call is TRBV6-1, the J call TRBJ1-5, with D tentatively TRBD1 (5 bases). Trimming took 10 bases from V and 4 from J, leaving 17 bases between them. The CDR3 runs 14 residues. Per the germline V gene, CDR1 is MNHNS and CDR2 is SASEGT. The CDR3 DNA reads as TGTGCCAATCCGGGACCGGGGCCTAATCAGCCCCAGCATTTT. This sequence encodes CANPGPGPNQPQHF.